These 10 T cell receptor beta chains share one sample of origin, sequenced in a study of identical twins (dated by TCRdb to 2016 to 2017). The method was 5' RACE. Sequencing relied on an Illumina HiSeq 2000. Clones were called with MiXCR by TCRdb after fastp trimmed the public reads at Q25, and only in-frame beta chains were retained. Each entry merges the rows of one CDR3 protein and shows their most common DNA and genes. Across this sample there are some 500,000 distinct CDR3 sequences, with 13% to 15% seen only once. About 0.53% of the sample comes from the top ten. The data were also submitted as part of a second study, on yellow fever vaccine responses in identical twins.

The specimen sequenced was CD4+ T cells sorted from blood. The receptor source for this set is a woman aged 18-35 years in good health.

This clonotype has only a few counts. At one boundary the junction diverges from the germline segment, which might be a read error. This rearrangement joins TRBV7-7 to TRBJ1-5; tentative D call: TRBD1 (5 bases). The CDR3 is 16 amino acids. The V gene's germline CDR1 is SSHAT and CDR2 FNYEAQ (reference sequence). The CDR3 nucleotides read TGTGCTAGCAGCTTAGCTAAGGGGTATAGCAATCAGCCCCAGCATTTT. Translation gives CASSLAKGYSNQPQHF.

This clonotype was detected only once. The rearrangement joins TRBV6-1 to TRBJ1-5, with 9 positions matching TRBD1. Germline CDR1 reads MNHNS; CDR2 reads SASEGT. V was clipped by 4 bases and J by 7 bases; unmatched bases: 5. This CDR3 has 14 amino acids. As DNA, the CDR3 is TGTGCCAGCAGTGGCAACAGGGGGCGGCAGCCCCAGCATTTT. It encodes CASSGNRGRQPQHF.

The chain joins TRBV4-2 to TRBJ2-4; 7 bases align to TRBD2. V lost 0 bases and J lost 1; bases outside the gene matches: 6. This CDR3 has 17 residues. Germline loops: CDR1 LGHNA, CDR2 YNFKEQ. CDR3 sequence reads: CASSQDRAGVAKNIQYF. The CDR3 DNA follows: TGTGCCAGCAGCCAAGATAGGGCGGGGGTGGCCAAAAACATTCAGTACTTC.

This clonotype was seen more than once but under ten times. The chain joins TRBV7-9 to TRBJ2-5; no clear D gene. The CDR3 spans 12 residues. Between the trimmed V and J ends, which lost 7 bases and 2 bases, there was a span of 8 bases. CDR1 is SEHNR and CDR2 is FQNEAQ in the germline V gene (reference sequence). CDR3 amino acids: CASTRNQETQYF. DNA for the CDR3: TGTGCCAGCACCAGGAATCAAGAGACCCAGTACTTC.

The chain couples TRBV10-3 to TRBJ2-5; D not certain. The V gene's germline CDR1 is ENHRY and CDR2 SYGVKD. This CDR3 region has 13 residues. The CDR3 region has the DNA TGTGCAGTGGGGATCGGGTACCAAGAGACCCAGTACTTC. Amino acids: CAVGIGYQETQYF.

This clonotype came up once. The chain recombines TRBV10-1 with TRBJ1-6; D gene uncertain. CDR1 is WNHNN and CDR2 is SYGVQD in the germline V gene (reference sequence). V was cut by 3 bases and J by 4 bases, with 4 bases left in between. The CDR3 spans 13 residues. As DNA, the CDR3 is TGCGCCAGCAGTGATCCTTATAATTCACCCCTCCACTTT. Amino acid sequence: CASSDPYNSPLHF.

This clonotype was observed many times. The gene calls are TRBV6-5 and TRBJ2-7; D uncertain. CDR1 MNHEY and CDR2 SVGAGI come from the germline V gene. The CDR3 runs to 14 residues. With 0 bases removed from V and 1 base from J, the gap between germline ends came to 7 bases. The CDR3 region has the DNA TGTGCCAGCAGTTACTCGCTACAGTCCTACGAGCAGTACTTC. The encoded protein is CASSYSLQSYEQYF.

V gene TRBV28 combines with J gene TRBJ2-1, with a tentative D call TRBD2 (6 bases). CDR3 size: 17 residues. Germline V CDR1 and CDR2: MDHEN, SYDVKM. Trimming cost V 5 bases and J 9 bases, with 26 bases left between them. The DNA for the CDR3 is TGTGCCAGCAGTCTCAGGGCGGGATTCTTTTTGGTGAGTGAGCAGTTCTTC. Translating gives CASSLRAGFFLVSEQFF.

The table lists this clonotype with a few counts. The CDR3 protein is CASSLEDQRSGELFF. The DNA for the CDR3 is TGTGCCAGCAGCTTGGAGGACCAGAGGTCCGGGGAGCTGTTTTTT. The chain joins TRBV5-5 to TRBJ2-2, with D uncertain. Trimming left V 0 bases short and J 6 bases short, with 12 bases between. The germline V gene encodes CDR1 SGHKS and CDR2 YYEKEE (reference sequence). CDR3 length: 15 amino acids.

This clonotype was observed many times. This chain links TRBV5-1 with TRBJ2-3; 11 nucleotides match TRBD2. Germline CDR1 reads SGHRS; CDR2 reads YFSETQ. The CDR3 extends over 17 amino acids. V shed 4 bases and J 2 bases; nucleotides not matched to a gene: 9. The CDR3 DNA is TGCGCCAGCAGCGGCGGGACTAGCGGAGCCTTCACAGATACGCAGTATTTT. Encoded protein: CASSGGTSGAFTDTQYF.